What follows are 13 T cell receptor beta chains derived from one specimen sequenced in a study of cytomegalovirus exposure and HLA in healthy donors. A multiplex PCR was run with 60 Vbeta primers and 13 Jbeta primers. Produced via immunoSEQ multiplex PCR; TCRdb's table is partial and in-frame only. Of around 170,000 clones listed, roughly 80% are singletons. The specimen sequenced was PBMCs. Receptors were obtained from a woman in her 50s in good health and CMV-seropositive.

The chain links TRBV12-5 to TRBJ2-3; D is uncertain. Trimming cost V 0 bases and J 3 bases, with 10 bases left between them. CDR1 and CDR2 (germline): LGHNT, FRNRAP. The CDR3 sequence is 15 residues long. The chain's CDR3 is CASGLVRFGTDTQYF. The CDR3 DNA reads TGTGCTAGTGGTTTGGTACGGTTCGGGACAGATACGCAGTATTTT.

Only one count was recorded for this clone. The chain employs TRBV5-1 and TRBJ2-6, with 10 nucleotides matching TRBD1. The V and J ends lost 4 bases and 4 bases, in that order; junction bases with no gene match: 11. CDR3 size: 18 residues. The germline V gene has CDR1 SGHRS and CDR2 YFSETQ. The CDR3 here is CASSPMTGGLMGANVLTF. The DNA of the CDR3 is TGCGCCAGCAGCCCTATGACAGGGGGCTTAATGGGGGCCAACGTCCTGACTTTC.

The rearrangement joins TRBV9 to TRBJ2-3; TRBD2 matches 10 bases. The CDR3 consists of 16 residues. Trimming removed 4 bases from V and 3 bases from J; junction bases left unmatched: 8. Per germline, CDR1 SGDLS and CDR2 YYNGEE. The chain's CDR3 is CASSPRGAGGTDTQYF. The DNA for the CDR3 is TGTGCCAGCAGCCCCCGGGGAGCGGGGGGGACAGATACGCAGTATTTT.

The rearrangement uses TRBV19 and TRBJ1-3, with 8 positions matching TRBD1. With V trimmed by 5 bases and J by 0 bases, 12 bases remained unmatched. Germline CDR1 reads LNHDA; CDR2 reads SQIVND (reference sequence). This CDR3 has 18 residues. The CDR3 region has the DNA TGTGCCAGTAGTTTGACAGGGGTCTACCAACGCTCTGGAAACACCATATATTTT. Its protein product is CASSLTGVYQRSGNTIYF.

This sequence joins TRBV5-1 and TRBJ1-2; D is unresolved. Germline V CDR1 and CDR2: SGHRS, YFSETQ. The CDR3 has 10 residues. The V and J ends lost 4 bases and 10 bases respectively, with 8 bases between them. Here the CDR3 reads CASSEVVYTF. The CDR3 DNA follows: TGCGCCAGCAGCGAGGTTGTCTACACCTTC.

The rearrangement uses TRBV2 and TRBJ1-5, with no clear D. CDR3 size: 16 residues. Trimming took 4 bases from V and 2 from J, leaving 15 bases between them. The germline V gene encodes CDR1 SNHLY and CDR2 FYNNEI. CDR3 in DNA: TGTGCCAGCAGTGCAAACCGGGAGAGGGGCAATCAGCCCCAGCATTTT. Translation: CASSANRERGNQPQHF.

This chain's CDR3 is CASSPEPDRGYGNTIYF. The DNA of the CDR3 is TGCGCCAGCAGCCCCGAACCGGACAGGGGATATGGAAACACCATATATTTT. The chain recombines TRBV4-1 with TRBJ1-3; TRBD1 aligns across 9 bases. The V segment lost 4 bases and the J segment 3 bases; nucleotides outside the gene matches: 10. The CDR3 has 17 residues. The V gene's germline CDR1 is MGHRA and CDR2 YSYEKL.

This clone was seen only a few times. CDR3: CASSLAVTGTGELFF. In DNA form, the CDR3 reads TGTGCCAGCAGCTTAGCGGTGACAGGCACCGGGGAGCTGTTTTTT. The chain joins TRBV11-2 to TRBJ2-2; TRBD1 might be the D (6 bases). Trimming left V 1 base short and J 4 bases short, with 10 bases between. CDR3 length: 15 residues. CDR1 SGHAT and CDR2 FQNNGV come from the germline V gene.

V usage is TRBV2 and J usage is TRBJ2-7, with D uncertain. Germline CDR1 SNHLY, CDR2 FYNNEI. CDR3 length: 12 amino acids. The CDR3 DNA reads as TGTTCCAAGCAGAAGGCGGCATACGAGCAGTACTTC. It specifies CSKQKAAYEQYF.

V usage is TRBV10-3 and J usage is TRBJ1-1; 10 bases are shared with TRBD1. V trimming: 3 bases; J trimming: 6 bases; junction bases outside the gene matches: 10. This CDR3 region has 16 residues. Germline V lookup: CDR1 ENHRY, CDR2 SYGVKD. Here the CDR3 DNA reads TGTGCCATCAGTGATCCCGGGACAGGGGACCTGTCTGAAGCTTTCTTT. Protein sequence: CAISDPGTGDLSEAFF.

The chain joins TRBV7-3 to TRBJ2-5; 7 bases are shared with TRBD2. This CDR3 has 15 amino acids. Trimming removed 5 bases from V and 5 bases from J; junction bases left unmatched: 11. Germline V CDR1 and CDR2: SGHTA, FQGTGA. In DNA, the CDR3 is TGTGCCAGCAGCCAAGATTTGGGAGGGCGCGAGACCCAGTACTTC. This gives the protein CASSQDLGGRETQYF.

This chain connects TRBV9 to TRBJ1-1; the D is unclear. V lost 4 bases and J 3 bases, leaving 16 bases between the germline ends. The CDR3 is 15 amino acids. Looked up from germline, CDR1 is SGDLS and CDR2 is YYNGEE. The CDR3 is CASSPHEREDTEAFF. The CDR3 DNA sequence: TGTGCCAGCAGCCCCCATGAGAGGGAGGACACTGAAGCTTTCTTT.

This chain uses TRBV5-5 with TRBJ1-5; 8 positions agree with TRBD1. The CDR3 length is 15 residues. V was pared by 4 bases and J by 0 bases, with 3 bases of the junction left unmatched. CDR1 is SGHKS and CDR2 is YYEKEE in the germline V gene (reference sequence). The CDR3 loop is CASSPQGASNQPQHF. The CDR3 DNA reads TGTGCCAGCAGCCCTCAGGGGGCTAGCAATCAGCCCCAGCATTTT.